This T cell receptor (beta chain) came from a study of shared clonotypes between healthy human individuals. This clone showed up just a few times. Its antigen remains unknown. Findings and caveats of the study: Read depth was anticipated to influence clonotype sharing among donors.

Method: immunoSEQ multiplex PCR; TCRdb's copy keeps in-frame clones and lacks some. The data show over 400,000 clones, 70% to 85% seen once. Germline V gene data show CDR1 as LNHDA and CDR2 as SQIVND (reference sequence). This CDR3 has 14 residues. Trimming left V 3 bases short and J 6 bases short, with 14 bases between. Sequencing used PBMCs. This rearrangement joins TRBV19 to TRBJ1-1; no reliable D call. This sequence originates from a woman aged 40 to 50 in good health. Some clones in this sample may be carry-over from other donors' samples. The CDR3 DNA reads TGTGCCAGTAGTATGCTCCCAGAGGACCCTGAAGCTTTCTTT. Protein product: CASSMLPEDPEAFF.